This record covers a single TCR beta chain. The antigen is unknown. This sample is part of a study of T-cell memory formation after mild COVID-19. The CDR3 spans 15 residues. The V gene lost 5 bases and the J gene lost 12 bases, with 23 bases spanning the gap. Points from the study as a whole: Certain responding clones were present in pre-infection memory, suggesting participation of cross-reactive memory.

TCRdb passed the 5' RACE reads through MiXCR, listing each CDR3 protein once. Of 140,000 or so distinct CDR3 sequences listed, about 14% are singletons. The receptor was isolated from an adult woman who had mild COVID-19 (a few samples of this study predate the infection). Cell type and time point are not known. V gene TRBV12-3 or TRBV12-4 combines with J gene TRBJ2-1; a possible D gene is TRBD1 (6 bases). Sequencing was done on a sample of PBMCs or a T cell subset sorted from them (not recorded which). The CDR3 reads CASSPSTGSGRGQFF. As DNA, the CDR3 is TGTGCCAGCAGTCCCTCGACAGGATCGGGACGAGGGCAGTTCTTC.